This record covers a single TCR beta chain. Its antigen is unidentified. The RNA, about 0.5 to 1 ug, was put through reverse transcription using random hexamers. The amplification used immunoSEQ multiplex PCR on TCR beta CDR3; it spanned 54 Vbeta and 13 Jbeta. MiXCR, applied by TCRdb to the immunoSEQ multiplex PCR reads, yields one record per CDR3 protein. The table records 180,000 or so distinct CDR3 sequences, around 96% of them present only once. Sequencing of TCR beta was performed on blood CD8+ T cells and on blood CD4+ T cells. Controls comprised healthy donors matched for age and sex. The data are from a study of CD8 T cells in Susac syndrome. Regarding the study as a whole: It was acknowledged by the study that relatively few individuals were included in its TCR sequencing and HLA analysis.

The CDR3 length is 14 residues. V was trimmed by 6 bases and J by 0 bases, leaving 6 bases between them. The chain links TRBV12-3 or TRBV12-4 to TRBJ2-6, with D possibly TRBD1 on 5 matching bases. Sample: CD4+ T cells from PBMCs. The sequence came from a human donor in good health. The CDR3 reads CASRRGSGANVLTF. The CDR3 DNA reads as TGTGCCAGCAGAAGGGGCTCTGGGGCCAACGTCCTGACTTTC.